This paragraph reports one TCR beta chain. The CDR3 totals 12 residues. Germline lookup yields CDR1 SGHTA and CDR2 FQGNSA. V was cut by 5 bases and J by 1 base, with 5 bases left in between. The record originates from a study of blood T cell repertoires in COVID-19. Clones were read by immunoSEQ multiplex PCR, and TCRdb kept only the in-frame ones, dropping some. Altogether roughly 110,000 clones are present, 65% to 85% being singletons, with the ten largest covering approximately 0.75%. The J gene is TRBJ1-1, the V gene TRBV7-2; D is undetermined. Sequenced material: peripheral blood. This clonotype was sampled from a woman aged 70-85 years with acute or convalescent COVID-19. The CDR3 DNA sequence: TGTGCCAGCAGCACTCAGAACACTGAAGCTTTCTTT. Protein sequence: CASSTQNTEAFF.